Below, 7 T cell receptor beta chains from the same sample are listed, as sequenced in a study of type 1 and type 2 diabetes patients. PCR was run on genomic DNA. Multiplex PCR with 30 forward and 13 reverse primers amplified the TCR beta CDR3. TCRdb reanalysed the multiplex PCR reads using MiXCR and keeps one entry per CDR3 protein. The profile shows under 300,000 distinct CDR3 sequences, 40% to 50% of them singletons. What was sequenced was peripheral blood mononuclear cells (PBMCs). The origin of the receptors is a man aged 18 to 30 with type 2 diabetes.

V is TRBV29-1 and J is TRBJ2-2; 10 nucleotides line up with TRBD2. Germline CDR1 and CDR2: SQVTM and ANQGSEA. The ends lost 0 bases at V and 3 bases at J; junction bases unmatched: 7. The CDR3 contains 17 residues. CDR3 residues: CSVEDIGTSDHTGELFF. CDR3 bases: TGCAGCGTTGAAGATATCGGGACTAGCGATCACACCGGGGAGCTGTTTTTT.

This clonotype has just a few counts. The J gene is TRBJ1-2, the V gene TRBV19; D unclear. The germline V gene has CDR1 LNHDA and CDR2 SQIVND (reference sequence). CDR3 length: 13 amino acids. Trimming took off 1 base at V and 4 bases at J, with 7 bases between the two ends. The CDR3 DNA is TGTGCCAGTAGTATAGCCAGCATCTATGGCTACACCTTC. Amino acid sequence: CASSIASIYGYTF.

With regard to this clonotype: Lacking the conserved final phenylalanine or tryptophan, this CDR3 likely reflects a read error. No DNA is shown, since the ends of the CDR3 on it are uncertain; the CDR3 is the one TCRdb lists. The rearrangement joins TRBV19 to TRBJ2-6; the table's TRBD1 call for D was not verified on the DNA. The CDR3 region is 11 residues in length, termini included. Germline V lookup: CDR1 LNHDA, CDR2 SQIVND (reference sequence). CDR3: CASSPEDRGHV.

This clonotype has more than one count but fewer than ten. CDR3 protein: CASSGGQGLKAFF. The CDR3 coding sequence is TGTGCCAGCAGTGGCGGGCAGGGTTTGAAAGCTTTCTTT. The V call is TRBV6-4, the J call TRBJ1-1, with D possibly matching TRBD1 (5 bases). The CDR3 covers 13 residues. Trimming removed 4 bases at V and 9 bases at J, with 15 bases between. Germline V gives CDR1 MRHNA, CDR2 SNTAGT.

V and J are TRBV2 and TRBJ2-3, with TRBD1 matching over 7 bases. In germline, CDR1 is SNHLY, CDR2 FYNNEI. This CDR3 is 16 amino acids long. Trimming removed 6 bases from V and 5 bases from J; junction bases left unmatched: 14. This CDR3 is CASSVEGTGQVDTQYF. The CDR3 DNA reads TGTGCCAGCAGCGTAGAAGGAACAGGACAGGTAGATACGCAGTATTTT.

The J gene is TRBJ2-7, the V gene TRBV7-2; D gene uncertain. CDR1 is SGHTA, CDR2 FQGNSA, per germline. Trimming took 2 bases from V and 4 from J, leaving 9 bases between them. The CDR3 spans 13 residues. This CDR3 reads CASSLFLVYEQYF. The CDR3 bases are TGTGCCAGCAGCTTATTTTTAGTTTACGAGCAGTACTTC.

With regard to this clonotype: The conserved phenylalanine or tryptophan normally closing the CDR3 is absent here, so this likely arose from a read error. The V call is TRBV20-1, the J call TRBJ2-5; 11 bases match TRBD2. The V segment lost 5 bases and the J segment 2 bases; nucleotides outside the gene matches: 4. This CDR3 spans 14 amino acids. The germline CDR1 and CDR2 sequences are DFQATT and SNEGSKA (reference sequence). The CDR3 loop is CSAATSGGQETQYS. CDR3 nucleotides: TGCAGTGCTGCCACTAGCGGGGGACAAGAGACCCAGTACTCC.